The 16 T cell receptor beta chains below all came from one sample that was sequenced in a study of blood T cell repertoires in COVID-19. The table came from immunoSEQ multiplex PCR; TCRdb's copy has only in-frame clones and leaves some out. The data hold approximately 73,000 clones, with about 89% observed a single time. Specimen: peripheral blood. The receptor set was obtained from a woman aged 55 to 70 with acute or convalescent COVID-19.

The genes are TRBV19 and TRBJ2-5; D gene unclear. V lost 3 bases to trimming and J lost 4 bases, with 15 bases between them. The CDR3 is 15 amino acids. From germline, CDR1 is LNHDA and CDR2 SQIVND (reference sequence). The CDR3 nucleotides are TGTGCCAGTAGTATTTCCACAGTCGCCCCAGAGACCCAGTACTTC. Translated: CASSISTVAPETQYF. Using reference TRBV19 and TRBJ2-5 for the parts outside the CDR3, the full variable domain is DGGITQSPKYLFRKEGQNVTLSCEQNLNHDAMYWYRQDPGQGLRLIYYSQIVNDFQKGDIAEGYSVSREKKESFPLTVTSAQKNPTAFYLCASSISTVAPETQYFGPGTRLLVL.

This chain connects TRBV30 to TRBJ2-7; possible D gene TRBD1, 5 bases. V was pared by 7 bases and J by 6 bases, with 16 bases between. The CDR3 is made up of 12 amino acids. Germline lookup yields CDR1 GTSNPN and CDR2 SVGIG (reference sequence). CDR3 residues: CASSQVLGEQYF. The CDR3 nucleotides are TGTGCCTCATCACAGGTACTGGGCGAGCAGTACTTC.

The chain employs TRBV7-9 and TRBJ1-2; D remains unclear. Trimming pared 5 bases from V and 4 bases from J, leaving 11 bases between. CDR3 length equals 13 residues. Germline V gene sequence: CDR1 SEHNR, CDR2 FQNEAQ (reference sequence). DNA of the CDR3: TGTGCCAGCAGCCCGCTGCTAGGCTATGGCTACACCTTC. Protein sequence: CASSPLLGYGYTF.

This clone showed up just once. The V gene is TRBV7-2, the J gene TRBJ2-7; 12 positions match TRBD1. Losses at the gene ends were 1 base for V and 4 bases for J; bases not matched to a gene: 8. The CDR3 is 17 residues long. Germline lookup yields CDR1 SGHTA and CDR2 FQGNSA. CDR3 nucleotides: TGTGCCAGCAGCTTAGGTCTGGGACAGGGGGCAGTATACGAGCAGTACTTC. Its protein is CASSLGLGQGAVYEQYF.

As DNA, the CDR3 is TGTGCCAGCAGCCAGGTGGGCAGGACAGATACGCAGTATTTT. This gives the protein CASSQVGRTDTQYF. The chain links TRBV7-2 to TRBJ2-3; D unresolved. The CDR3 totals 14 residues. The V end lost 5 bases, the J end lost 3 bases, and 12 bases lay between the germline ends. Germline lookup yields CDR1 SGHTA and CDR2 FQGNSA.

The chain employs TRBV6-6 and TRBJ2-6; unclear D gene. CDR3 length equals 13 residues. V lost 8 bases, J lost 1 base, and 6 bases lay in between. Germline V lookup: CDR1 MNHNY, CDR2 SVGAGI (reference sequence). This chain's CDR3 is CASEESGANVLTF. CDR3 sequence (DNA): TGTGCCAGCGAGGAATCTGGGGCCAACGTCCTGACTTTC.

This clone appeared a single time. The V and J genes are TRBV27 and TRBJ1-6; TRBD1 aligns across 10 bases. The V segment lost 6 bases and the J segment 8 bases; nucleotides outside the gene matches: 7. The CDR3 has 15 amino acids. Germline lookup yields CDR1 MNHEY and CDR2 SMNVEV (reference sequence). This CDR3 reads CASSRRQGAYSPLHF. The CDR3, as DNA: TGTGCCAGCAGCCGGAGACAGGGGGCTTATTCACCCCTCCACTTT.

The rearrangement uses TRBV5-1 and TRBJ2-1, with TRBD1 identical over 11 bases. Germline assignment: CDR1 SGHRS and CDR2 YFSETQ. The V gene end was trimmed by 6 bases and the J gene end by 9 bases; junction bases not matched to a gene: 8. CDR3 length: 14 residues. CDR3 loop: CASNPGQGAREQFF. The CDR3 DNA reads TGCGCCAGCAACCCCGGACAGGGGGCTCGTGAGCAGTTCTTC.

This chain links TRBV7-9 with TRBJ1-5; 8 bases line up with TRBD1. This CDR3 is 14 amino acids long. Germline trimming cut 8 bases from V and 7 bases from J; bases unmatched to any gene: 10. Per germline, CDR1 SEHNR and CDR2 FQNEAQ (reference sequence). This CDR3 is CASQPQGARQPQHF. In DNA, the CDR3 is TGTGCCAGCCAACCCCAGGGGGCTAGGCAGCCCCAGCATTTT.

The chain recombines TRBV24-1 with TRBJ1-1, with a weak D call TRBD1 (6 bases). Trimming cost V 4 bases and J 7 bases, with 15 bases left between them. This CDR3 has 14 residues. Germline lookup yields CDR1 KGHDR and CDR2 SFDVKD. This CDR3 reads CATSDRQGRGEAFF. In nucleotides, the CDR3 is TGTGCCACCAGTGACAGGCAGGGGAGGGGTGAAGCTTTCTTT.

The rearrangement uses TRBV28 and TRBJ2-4; maybe TRBD2 (6 bases). V was clipped by 6 bases and J by 0 bases, with 12 bases between them. CDR1 and CDR2 (germline): MDHEN, SYDVKM. The CDR3 is 15 residues long. This chain's CDR3 is CASSSGGLAKNIQYF. The CDR3 coding sequence is TGTGCCAGCAGCTCAGGAGGGTTAGCCAAAAACATTCAGTACTTC.

V is TRBV6-5 and J is TRBJ1-1; 7 bases align to TRBD1. Trimming cost V 4 bases and J 4 bases; bases outside gene matches: 6. This CDR3 spans 14 amino acids. Germline V gives CDR1 MNHEY, CDR2 SVGAGI. CDR3 nucleotide sequence: TGTGCCAGCAGTTCTATGACAGGGAGCACTGAAGCTTTCTTT. It encodes CASSSMTGSTEAFF.

The V call is TRBV5-3, the J call TRBJ2-7, with a possible D match to TRBD2 (5 bases). TRBV5-3 is an open reading frame, and its role is uncertain. This CDR3 is built from 16 residues. Trimming left V 1 base short and J 0 bases short, with 14 bases between. In nucleotides, the CDR3 is TGTGCCAGAAGCTTGTCGGGCGGCCGGGGCTCCTACGAGCAGTACTTC. It is translated as CARSLSGGRGSYEQYF.

This clone was counted a few times. The genes are TRBV7-2 and TRBJ1-5; the match to TRBD1 covers 7 bases. Germline CDR1 is SGHTA and CDR2 is FQGNSA. The CDR3 is made up of 13 amino acids. The junction had 2 bases not matched to a gene; V was cut back by 2 bases and J by 7 bases. The DNA for the CDR3 is TGTGCCAGCAGCTTACAGGGGGAACAGCCCCAGCATTTT. Its protein is CASSLQGEQPQHF.

V and J are TRBV19 and TRBJ2-5; D gene unclear. Trimming took 8 bases from V and 7 from J, leaving 11 bases between them. Germline lookup yields CDR1 LNHDA and CDR2 SQIVND (reference sequence). The CDR3 extends over 11 amino acids. The CDR3 DNA sequence: TGTGCCAGTGGTCCCTCGGTGACCCAGTACTTC. Translating it yields CASGPSVTQYF.

The V and J genes are TRBV6-5 and TRBJ2-5; possibly TRBD1 for D (6 bases). The CDR3 sequence is 13 residues long. Trimming took 5 bases from V and 5 from J, leaving 12 bases between them. Germline V gene data show CDR1 as MNHEY and CDR2 as SVGAGI. Here the CDR3 DNA reads TGTGCCAGCAGTAAACAGGGTCGGGAGACCCAGTACTTC. Residues: CASSKQGRETQYF.